The T cell receptor beta chain under discussion was sequenced for a study of blood T cell repertoires in COVID-19. Study-wide context: Sites in the United States, Italy and Spain provided acute and convalescent COVID-19 samples. T cells, B-cell-depleted T cells, or PBMCs provided the cDNA or gDNA that served as material.

Authors' methods: Estimation of nucleated cell counts was performed using reference gene primer amplification. The repertoire was sequenced with immunoSEQ multiplex PCR; TCRdb's copy has only in-frame clones and lacks some. V, J and clone size derive from that table, while D and trimming were established from the DNA sequence. This sample yields about 200,000 clones, of which 85% to 90% are seen a single time; roughly 3% belongs to the top ten. CDR1 and CDR2 from the germline V gene are SGHDT and YYEEEE. The CDR3 has 15 residues. V was cut by 1 base and J by 6 bases, with 14 bases left in between. The clonotype originates from a man aged 55 to 70 with acute or convalescent COVID-19. This rearrangement joins TRBV5-6 to TRBJ1-5; D perhaps matches TRBD1 (6 bases). Sequencing was performed on peripheral blood. The CDR3 DNA is TGTGCCAGCAGCTTGTTGGGGGCAGGGGCTCAGCCCCAGCATTTT. As protein: CASSLLGAGAQPQHF.